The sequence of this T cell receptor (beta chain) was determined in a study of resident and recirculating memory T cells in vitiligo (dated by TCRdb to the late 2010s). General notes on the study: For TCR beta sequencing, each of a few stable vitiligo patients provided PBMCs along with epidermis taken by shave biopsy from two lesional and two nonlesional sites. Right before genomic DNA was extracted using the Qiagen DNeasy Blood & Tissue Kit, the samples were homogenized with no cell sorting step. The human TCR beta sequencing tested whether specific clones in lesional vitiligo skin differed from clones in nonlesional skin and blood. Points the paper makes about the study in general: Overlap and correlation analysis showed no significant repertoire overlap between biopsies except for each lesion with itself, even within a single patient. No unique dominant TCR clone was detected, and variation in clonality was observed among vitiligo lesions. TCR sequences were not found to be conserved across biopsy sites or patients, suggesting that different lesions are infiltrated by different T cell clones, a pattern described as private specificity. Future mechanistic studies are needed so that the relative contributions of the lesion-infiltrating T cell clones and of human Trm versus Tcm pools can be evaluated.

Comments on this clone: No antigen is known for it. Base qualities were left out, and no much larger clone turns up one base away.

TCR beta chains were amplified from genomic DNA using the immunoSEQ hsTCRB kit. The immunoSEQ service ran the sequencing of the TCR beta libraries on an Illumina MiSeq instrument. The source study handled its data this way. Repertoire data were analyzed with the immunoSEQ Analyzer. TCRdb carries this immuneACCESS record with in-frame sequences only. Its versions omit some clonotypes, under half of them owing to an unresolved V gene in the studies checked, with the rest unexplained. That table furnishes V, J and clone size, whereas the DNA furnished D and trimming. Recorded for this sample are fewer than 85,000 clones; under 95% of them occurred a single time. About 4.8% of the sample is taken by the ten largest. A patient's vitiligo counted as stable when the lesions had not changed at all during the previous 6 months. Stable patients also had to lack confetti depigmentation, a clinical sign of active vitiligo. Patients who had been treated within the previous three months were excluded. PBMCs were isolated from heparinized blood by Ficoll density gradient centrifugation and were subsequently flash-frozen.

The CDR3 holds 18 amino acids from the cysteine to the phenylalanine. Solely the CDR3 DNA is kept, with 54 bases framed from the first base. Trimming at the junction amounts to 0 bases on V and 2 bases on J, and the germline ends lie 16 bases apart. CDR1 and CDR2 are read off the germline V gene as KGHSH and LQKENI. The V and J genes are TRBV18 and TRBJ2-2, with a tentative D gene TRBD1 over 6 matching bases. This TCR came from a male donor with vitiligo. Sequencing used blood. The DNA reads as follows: TGTGCCAGCTCACCACCGAATCGGCAGGGGTCTAACACCGGGGAGCTGTTTTTT. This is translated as CASSPPNRQGSNTGELFF.